These 14 T cell receptor beta chains were all obtained from the same sample, sequenced in a study of CXCR3-negative and CXCR3-positive naive CD8 T cells. The libraries of TRB cDNA were constructed through 5' RACE using UMI labels. After re-calling the 5' RACE reads, TCRdb lists one entry per CDR3 protein, DNA absent. This table lists about 130,000 distinct CDR3 sequences. The specimen was naive CXCR3- CD8+ T cells from blood. Described subset: CD45RO-CCR7+CD27+CD95- naive CD8+ T cells lacking CXCR3 (TNR3-). The receptors originated from a human donor in good health. Some clones in this sample may be carry-over from other donors' samples.

This chain joins TRBV29-1 and TRBJ2-3; TCRdb names TRBD1, which stays unverified in the absence of DNA. Germline loops: CDR1 SQVTM, CDR2 ANQGSEA. The CDR3 loop spans 13 amino acids. CDR3 in amino acids: CSVVWGATDTQYF.

This chain connects TRBV29-1 to TRBJ2-6; TCRdb gives TRBD1 as the D gene, but with no DNA this cannot be confirmed. CDR3 length: 16 residues. Germline V gene lookup returns CDR1 SQVTM and CDR2 ANQGSEA. The CDR3 region is CSVVSGQGPGANVLTF.

This chain's CDR3 is CASSIDREGDQPQHF. The rearrangement joins TRBV19 to TRBJ1-5; the TCRdb call, TRBD1, lacks DNA for checking. Germline loops: CDR1 LNHDA, CDR2 SQIVND (reference sequence). This CDR3 is built from 15 residues.

The gene calls are TRBV11-2 and TRBJ2-5; TCRdb returns TRBD1, unconfirmable since there is no DNA. CDR3 length: 16 residues. The germline V gene encodes CDR1 SGHAT and CDR2 FQNNGV. CDR3 in amino acids: CASRGVVGQGMETQYF.

The chain uses TRBV12-3 or TRBV12-4 and TRBJ2-7; there is no DNA to check the TCRdb D call of TRBD2. The CDR3 is 14 amino acids. CDR3 in amino acids: CASRGTSEWGEQYF.

The chain couples TRBV6-2 or TRBV6-3 to TRBJ2-1; TCRdb names TRBD2, which stays unverified in the absence of DNA. The CDR3 totals 15 residues. CDR1 MNHEY and CDR2 SVGEGT come from the germline V gene. CDR3 region: CASGKGLTKYNEQFF.

The V call is TRBV12-3 or TRBV12-4, the J call TRBJ1-1; TCRdb lists TRBD1, though no DNA is available to test this call. CDR3 length equals 17 residues. CDR3 protein: CASTPGVDRGRRTEAFF.

The V and J genes are TRBV12-3 or TRBV12-4 and TRBJ1-1; TCRdb selects TRBD1, and the lack of DNA leaves this call unchecked. This CDR3 spans 14 amino acids. The CDR3 here is CASSPYRSRTEAFF.

V is TRBV6-5 and J is TRBJ2-5; TCRdb lists TRBD2, though no DNA is available to test this call. The CDR3 loop spans 15 amino acids. CDR1 is MNHEY, CDR2 SVGAGI, per germline. The CDR3 region is CASSVWGSPGETQYF.

J is TRBJ2-2 and V is TRBV7-9; no DNA is available, so the TRBD1 call from TCRdb remains unchecked. CDR3 size: 15 residues. CDR1 and CDR2 (germline): SEHNR, FQNEAQ (reference sequence). The CDR3 loop is CASSVPSGGSGELFF.

CDR3 in amino acids: CSVERGPTEAFF. This rearrangement joins TRBV29-1 to TRBJ1-1; TCRdb names TRBD1, which stays unverified in the absence of DNA. The CDR3 has 12 residues. Per the germline V gene, CDR1 is SQVTM and CDR2 is ANQGSEA.

The rearrangement joins TRBV20-1 to TRBJ2-1; the TRBD2 assignment by TCRdb is unverifiable without DNA. The germline CDR1 and CDR2 sequences are DFQATT and SNEGSKA (reference sequence). The CDR3 is made up of 14 amino acids. The CDR3 here is CSVPREGLYNEQFF.

The V call is TRBV7-2, the J call TRBJ1-3; TCRdb outputs TRBD1, but without DNA this stays unchecked. The CDR3 extends over 16 amino acids. Germline loops: CDR1 SGHTA, CDR2 FQGNSA. The CDR3 reads CASRAPKTGAGNTIYF. Filled out from reference TRBV7-2 and TRBJ1-3, the complete variable domain reads GAGVSQSPSNKVTEKGKDVELRCDPISGHTALYWYRQSLGQGLEFLIYFQGNSAPDKSGLPSDRFSAERTGGSVSTLTIQRTQQEDSAVYLCASRAPKTGAGNTIYFGEGSWLTVV.

The chain links TRBV29-1 to TRBJ2-1; with no DNA, the TCRdb D assignment of TRBD1 cannot be verified. CDR1 SQVTM and CDR2 ANQGSEA come from the germline V gene. The CDR3 sequence is 13 residues long. The CDR3 reads CSVTGGSYNEQFF.